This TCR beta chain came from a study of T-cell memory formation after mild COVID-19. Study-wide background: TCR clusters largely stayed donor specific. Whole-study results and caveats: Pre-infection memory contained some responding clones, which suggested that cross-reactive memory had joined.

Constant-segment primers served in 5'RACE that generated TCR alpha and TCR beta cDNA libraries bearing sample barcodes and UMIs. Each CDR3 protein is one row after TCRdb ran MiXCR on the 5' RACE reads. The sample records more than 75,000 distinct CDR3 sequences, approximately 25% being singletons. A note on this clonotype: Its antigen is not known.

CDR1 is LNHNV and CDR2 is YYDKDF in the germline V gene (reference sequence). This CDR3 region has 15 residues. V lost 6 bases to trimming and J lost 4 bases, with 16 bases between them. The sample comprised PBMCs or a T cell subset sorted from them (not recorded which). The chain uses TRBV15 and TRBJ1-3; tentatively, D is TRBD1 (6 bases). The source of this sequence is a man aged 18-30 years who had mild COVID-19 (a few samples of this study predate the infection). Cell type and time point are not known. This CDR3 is CATSTTGRQGNTIYF. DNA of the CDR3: TGTGCCACCAGTACCACAGGGCGTCAAGGAAACACCATATATTTT. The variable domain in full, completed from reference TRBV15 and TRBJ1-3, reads DAMVIQNPRYQVTQFGKPVTLSCSQTLNHNVMYWYQQKSSQAPKLLFHYYDKDFNNEADTPDNFQSRRPNTSFCFLDIRSPGLGDTAMYLCATSTTGRQGNTIYFGEGSWLTVV.